This T cell receptor beta chain was profiled in a study of T cell changes during pregnancy in multiple sclerosis. Assay: immunoSEQ multiplex PCR; the TCRdb copy retains only in-frame clones and omits some. The sample has approximately 40,000 clones, about 90% seen once; the top ten hold roughly 4.9%. The sequencing used peripheral blood, collected in the first trimester of pregnancy. This sequence originates from a female donor in good health, enrolled as a control in a pregnancy study.

In DNA, the CDR3 is TGTGCCAGCACCCCGACGGGAGAAAATGAAAAACTGTTTTTT. The encoded protein is CASTPTGENEKLFF. This rearrangement joins TRBV28 to TRBJ1-4; D ambiguous. The V gene lost 7 bases and the J gene lost 5 bases, with 14 bases spanning the gap. The CDR3 runs to 14 residues. CDR1 is MDHEN and CDR2 is SYDVKM in the germline V gene. Full variable domain (remainder filled in from reference TRBV28 and TRBJ1-4): DVKVTQSSRYLVKRTGEKVFLECVQDMDHENMFWYRQDPGLGLRLIYFSYDVKMKEKGDIPEGYSVSREKKERFSLILESASTNQTSMYLCASTPTGENEKLFFGSGTQLSVL.